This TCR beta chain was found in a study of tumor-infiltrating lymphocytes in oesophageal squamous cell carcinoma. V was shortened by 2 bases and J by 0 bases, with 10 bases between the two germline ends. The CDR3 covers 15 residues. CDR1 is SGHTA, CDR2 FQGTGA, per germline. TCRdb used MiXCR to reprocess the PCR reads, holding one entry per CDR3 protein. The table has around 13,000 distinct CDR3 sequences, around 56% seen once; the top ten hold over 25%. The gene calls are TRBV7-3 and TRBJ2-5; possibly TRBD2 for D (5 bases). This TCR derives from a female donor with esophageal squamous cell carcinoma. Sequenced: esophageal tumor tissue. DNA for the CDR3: TGTGCCAGCAGCTTAGCTTCCGGGAACCAAGAGACCCAGTACTTC. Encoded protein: CASSLASGNQETQYF. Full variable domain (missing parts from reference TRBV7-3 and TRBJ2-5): GAGVSQTPSNKVTEKGKYVELRCDPISGHTALYWYRQSLGQGPEFLIYFQGTGAADDSGLPNDRFFAVRPEGSVSTLKIQRTERGDSAVYLCASSLASGNQETQYFGPGTRLLVL.